This entry features one T cell receptor beta chain sequence. Its specificity is unknown. The sample originates from a study of T cell responses to AZD1222 COVID-19 vaccine. Study outcomes and limitations: Repertoire collection took place solely once the T cell response had peaked.

The length of the CDR3 is 14 residues. Germline CDR1 and CDR2: MNHNS and SASEGT. Trimming pared 3 bases from V and 5 bases from J, leaving 14 bases between. Measured with immunoSEQ multiplex PCR; TCRdb has only the in-frame clones, and not every one. The sample yields about 100,000 clones, about 90% seen once. The clonotype comes from an adult in good health. The rearrangement joins TRBV6-1 to TRBJ2-7; perhaps TRBD2 as D (6 bases). The starting material was peripheral blood, obtained on day 0 of AZD1222 vaccination. In DNA form, the CDR3 reads TGTGCCAGCAGTGATGAAGGAGGGGTGGACGAGCAGTACTTC. This encodes CASSDEGGVDEQYF.